Sequencing of this T cell receptor beta chain was carried out in a study of response to subunit inactivated influenza vaccine. Study-wide points: That few new T cells are recruited by each seasonal influenza vaccination was the authors' suggestion.

This clonotype has more than one count but fewer than ten. Antigen specificity is unknown. TCRdb re-derived calls from the RT-PCR reads in MiXCR, one entry per CDR3 protein. The data show more than 700,000 distinct CDR3 sequences, with around 20% seen just once and roughly 10% held by the top ten. In germline, CDR1 is LGHDT, CDR2 YNNKEL (reference sequence). The V gene lost 2 bases and the J gene lost 1 base, with 8 bases spanning the gap. The CDR3 runs 14 residues. This clonotype was sampled from a man between 45 and 60 years old who received an inactivated influenza vaccine. Sequenced material: PBMCs from blood, taken about 5 days after vaccination. The V call is TRBV3-1, the J call TRBJ1-1; D gene ambiguous. The chain's CDR3 is CASSQSGRNTEAFF. Here the CDR3 DNA reads TGTGCCAGCAGCCAATCCGGGAGGAACACTGAAGCTTTCTTT.